This T cell receptor beta chain was recorded in a study of shared clonotypes between healthy human individuals. The repertoire was sequenced with immunoSEQ multiplex PCR; TCRdb's copy has only in-frame clones and lacks some. Among 1.4 million to 1.5 million clones, approximately 97% were seen once, and the ten largest hold more than 0.9%. The CDR3 runs to 15 residues. CDR1 SGDLS and CDR2 YYNGEE come from the germline V gene. V trimming: 4 bases; J trimming: 6 bases; junction bases outside the gene matches: 8. Source material: naive CD4+ T cells sorted from blood. Subset in this sample: CD45RA+ positively selected. This TCR derives from a man aged 25 to 40 in good health. The rearrangement links TRBV9 to TRBJ2-1, with 9 bases identical to TRBD2. The CDR3 region has the DNA TGTGCCAGCAGCCGCCCCGGGACTAGCAGCAATGAGCAGTTCTTC. This codes for CASSRPGTSSNEQFF.